A single sample is the source of the 20 T cell receptor beta chains below, sequenced in a study of tumor-infiltrating lymphocytes in glioblastoma multiforme (dated by TCRdb to 2016 to 2017). The sequencing machine was an Illumina HiSeq 2500. TCRB libraries were built from RNA via three nested multiplex PCR rounds using a modified ARM-PCR protocol with multiple V-beta primers and a C-beta primer. TCRdb applied fastp at Q25 and MiXCR to the public reads, then kept only in-frame beta chains. Each CDR3 protein gets just one entry, which takes the most common genes and DNA from the rows behind it. The sample table shows over 14,000 distinct CDR3 sequences, and about 69% are seen once. The ten most abundant clones make up over 35% of the sample. Sequencing used brain tumor tissue. These receptors originate from a male donor with glioblastoma.

Notes on this clonotype: Since the CDR3 does not end with the conserved phenylalanine or tryptophan, this likely comes from a read error. The DNA is omitted, as the CDR3 cannot be located on it reliably, and the CDR3 follows TCRdb's listing. This chain connects TRBV11-3 to TRBJ2-1; the table's D call of TRBD2 was not tested on the DNA. Germline lookup yields CDR1 SGHNT and CDR2 YENEEA. The CDR3 length is 13 residues, termini included. CDR3 sequence: CASSSRGEGAQSS.

As for this clonotype: Likely a read error: the CDR3 ends without its conserved phenylalanine or tryptophan. The DNA is left out, because the CDR3 cannot be placed on it with certainty; the CDR3 is given as TCRdb lists it. The chain uses TRBV4-2 and TRBJ2-7; the DNA was not used to check the table's D call, TRBD2. The germline CDR1 and CDR2 sequences are LGHNA and YNFKEQ. The CDR3 contains 17 residues when both ends are counted. CDR3 region: CASSQTLAGGPGQEQYY.

The table lists this clonotype with many counts. The chain employs TRBV20-1 and TRBJ2-1; D ambiguous. Per germline, CDR1 DFQATT and CDR2 SNEGSKA (reference sequence). Deletions cut 0 bases from V and 0 bases from J, with 6 bases between. The CDR3 is 14 amino acids. In DNA form, the CDR3 reads TGCAGTGCTAGAGATCGGGTCTCCTACAATGAGCAGTTCTTC. This translates into CSARDRVSYNEQFF.

This clonotype was detected ten times or more. The chain employs TRBV7-3 and TRBJ2-2; no clear D. Trimming left V 5 bases short and J 8 bases short, with 9 bases between. The CDR3 sequence is 12 residues long. Germline V gives CDR1 SGHTA, CDR2 FQGTGA. This CDR3 is CASSPSFGELFF. In nucleotides, the CDR3 is TGTGCCAGCAGCCCCTCGTTTGGGGAGCTGTTTTTT.

Notes on this clonotype: The junction shows a germline mismatch at one end, possibly a read error. The chain couples TRBV14 to TRBJ2-7; D unresolved. The CDR3 consists of 12 residues. CDR1 SGHDN and CDR2 FVKESK come from the germline V gene. The CDR3 nucleotides are TGTGCCAGCAGCCAAGGGGGTTATGAGCAGTGCTTC. The encoded protein is CASSQGGYEQCF.

The chain links TRBV6-5 to TRBJ2-3, with TRBD1 matching over 7 bases. There are 15 residues in the CDR3. The V gene end was trimmed by 4 bases and the J gene end by 1 base; junction bases not matched to a gene: 5. CDR1 is MNHEY and CDR2 is SVGAGI in the germline V gene. The CDR3 protein is CASSFTTGGTDTQYF. The DNA for the CDR3 is TGTGCCAGCAGTTTCACAACAGGGGGCACAGATACGCAGTATTTT.

The chain joins TRBV10-3 to TRBJ2-6; 9 nucleotides line up with TRBD1. J was trimmed by 0 bases and V by 6 bases; bases with no gene match: 6. Germline loops: CDR1 ENHRY, CDR2 SYGVKD. CDR3 length: 17 amino acids. The CDR3 region is CAIRPGQGGSGANVLTF. In nucleotides, the CDR3 is TGTGCCATCAGACCGGGACAGGGAGGCTCTGGGGCCAACGTCCTGACTTTC.

This clonotype occurred a few times. The chain carries TRBV11-2 and TRBJ2-7, with a tentative D call TRBD1 (8 bases). CDR1 is SGHAT, CDR2 FQNNGV, per germline. Trimming took 6 bases from V and 3 from J, leaving 15 bases between them. The CDR3 consists of 14 residues. CDR3 residues: CASRTTGEGYEQYF. The CDR3, as DNA: TGTGCCAGCAGGACGACAGGGGAGGGCTACGAGCAGTACTTC.

The chain uses TRBV28 and TRBJ1-5; 10 bases map to TRBD1. Germline V gives CDR1 MDHEN, CDR2 SYDVKM. This CDR3 is 14 amino acids long. The V gene end was trimmed by 6 bases and the J gene end by 15 bases; junction bases not matched to a gene: 14. CDR3 in DNA: TGTGCCAGCAGGACAGGGGGCGTGAATCAGCCCTCGCATTTT. Its translation is CASRTGGVNQPSHF.

The rearrangement joins TRBV29-1 to TRBJ2-7, with TRBD1 as a possible D gene (5 bases). The CDR3 runs 14 residues. Germline V gene sequence: CDR1 SQVTM, CDR2 ANQGSEA. V was pared by 2 bases and J by 0 bases, with 11 bases between. The CDR3, as DNA: TGCAGCGTTGAATTGGGGCCTACCTCCTACGAGCAGTACTTC. This codes for CSVELGPTSYEQYF.

Worth noting for this clonotype: Without the conserved terminal phenylalanine or tryptophan, this CDR3 likely stems from a read error. This rearrangement joins TRBV11-2 to TRBJ2-7, with a tentative D call TRBD2 (5 bases). Germline-derived CDR1 and CDR2 are SGHAT and FQNNGV. The CDR3 extends over 15 amino acids. The CDR3 bases are TGTGCCAGCTGCTTCTCTAGCCTAGTACTATACGAGCAGTACTTA. Protein product: CASCFSSLVLYEQYL.

Sample share makes this clonotype medium-sized (0.01 to 0.1%). The chain couples TRBV29-1 to TRBJ2-1; 8 bases match TRBD2. V dropped 1 base and J dropped 8; count of bases not matched to a gene: 10. Germline V gene sequence: CDR1 SQVTM, CDR2 ANQGSEA. The CDR3 has 15 amino acids. The DNA of the CDR3 is TGCAGCGTTGAAGGGTCAGCGGGAGAAATAGATGAGCAGTTCTTC. Translation: CSVEGSAGEIDEQFF.

The chain links TRBV28 to TRBJ2-7; D perhaps matches TRBD2 (5 bases). The CDR3 runs 15 residues. Germline CDR1 reads MDHEN; CDR2 reads SYDVKM. V dropped 1 base and J dropped 6 bases, with 16 bases sitting between them. This CDR3 is CASSLFYGERSEQYF. In DNA form, the CDR3 reads TGTGCCAGCAGTTTATTTTACGGGGAGCGTTCCGAGCAGTACTTC.

The chain couples TRBV11-1 to TRBJ2-7, with 9 bases matching TRBD2. The CDR3 has 14 amino acids. V shed 5 bases and J 4 bases; nucleotides not matched to a gene: 6. CDR1 is SGHAT and CDR2 is FQDESV in the germline V gene (reference sequence). The CDR3 region has the DNA TGTGCCAGCAGCGGAGCGGGGGGCGCGTACGAGCAGTACTTC. Its translation: CASSGAGGAYEQYF.

This clonotype was recorded once. CDR3 DNA: TGCAGTGCTGGAGGGTCCGGCGTCGTTCCCGGGGAGCTGTTTTTT. Translating gives CSAGGSGVVPGELFF. This chain joins TRBV20-1 and TRBJ2-2, with a tentative D call TRBD2 (6 bases). There are 15 residues in the CDR3. Germline V CDR1 and CDR2: DFQATT, SNEGSKA (reference sequence). The V gene lost 5 bases and the J gene lost 6 bases, with 19 bases spanning the gap.

The chain carries TRBV20-1 and TRBJ2-7; no clear D. CDR3 length equals 10 residues. Germline loops: CDR1 DFQATT, CDR2 SNEGSKA (reference sequence). V gave up 6 bases and J gave up 3 bases, with 6 bases separating them. The DNA of the CDR3 is TGCAGTGCCTACTACTACGAGCAGTACTTC. Translated: CSAYYYEQYF.

The V and J genes are TRBV30 and TRBJ1-6; possible D gene TRBD1, 6 bases. This CDR3 has 13 amino acids. V was pared by 6 bases and J by 8 bases, with 14 bases between. Per germline, CDR1 GTSNPN and CDR2 SVGIG (reference sequence). CDR3 sequence reads: CACKGGGDSPLHF. The CDR3 nucleotides are TGTGCCTGTAAAGGGGGAGGTGATTCACCCCTCCACTTT.

In its sample, this clonotype was seen a few times. This CDR3 is CASSLYRGSDTQYF. The CDR3 region has the DNA TGTGCCAGCAGCTTGTACAGGGGGTCTGATACGCAGTATTTT. J is TRBJ2-3 and V is TRBV11-3; 8 nucleotides line up with TRBD1. The germline V gene encodes CDR1 SGHNT and CDR2 YENEEA. V lost 3 bases, J lost 6 bases, and 5 bases stayed unmatched. This CDR3 is 14 amino acids long.

A remark on this clonotype: Mismatch with germline at one junction end may stem from a read error. This chain connects TRBV6-5 to TRBJ2-7, with a weak D call TRBD1 (6 bases). This CDR3 comprises 14 residues. CDR1 MNHEY and CDR2 SVGAGI come from the germline V gene. CDR3 protein: CVSRNRDKGIEQYF. CDR3 DNA sequence: TGTGTCAGCAGAAATCGGGACAAGGGCATCGAGCAGTACTTC.

This clonotype was recorded only once. Because the CDR3 is missing its conserved closing phenylalanine or tryptophan, this is likely a read error. The chain employs TRBV11-1 and TRBJ2-3; possible D gene TRBD2, 6 bases. The length of the CDR3 is 15 residues. The ends were cut back, 5 bases at V and 4 bases at J, with 16 bases in the middle. Germline V gene lookup returns CDR1 SGHAT and CDR2 FQDESV (reference sequence). The CDR3 sequence: CASSRGIPGADTQYS. In DNA form, the CDR3 reads TGTGCCAGCAGCCGGGGGATCCCGGGGGCAGATACGCAGTATTCT.